This T cell receptor (beta chain) comes out of a study of T cell repertoires in cytomegalovirus infection. Study details: CMV infection together with matching HLA type was indicated by public TCR beta signatures.

TCRdb called the reads again in MiXCR, with one record for every CDR3 protein. The sample has under 350,000 distinct CDR3 sequences, around 9.5% seen once. V gave up 5 bases and J gave up 0 bases, with 10 bases separating them. The germline V gene encodes CDR1 ENHRY and CDR2 SYGVKD. The CDR3 sequence is 14 residues long. This clonotype was recorded a few times. The chain joins TRBV10-3 to TRBJ1-1; no definite D call. The sequenced material came from PBMCs. The clonotype was recovered from a human donor in good health (CMV status not recorded). Some clones in this sample may be carry-over from other donors' samples. CDR3 nucleotide sequence: TGTGCCATCAGTAGGTCAGGCTTGAACACTGAAGCTTTCTTT. Amino acids: CAISRSGLNTEAFF.